These 8 T cell receptor beta chains were sequenced from one sample in a study of blood T cells in healthy people across ages. Combining a sample-barcoded 5' primer with a J-beta primer mix, a second PCR ran for 7 to 11 cycles. MiXCR, run by TCRdb on the 5' RACE reads, gives a single entry per CDR3 protein. There are 730,000 or so distinct CDR3 sequences in the sample; roughly two fifths occur only once, and more than 20% lies in the top ten. What was sequenced was blood. Receptors originate from a woman aged 55 to 70 in good health.

The genes are TRBV12-5 and TRBJ2-5; 10 nucleotides align to TRBD2. Germline V gene lookup returns CDR1 LGHNT and CDR2 FRNRAP. The CDR3 length is 19 residues. V lost 0 bases and J lost 5; bases outside the gene matches: 15. CDR3 sequence reads: CASGLVSLLPSGSVETQYF. CDR3 coding DNA: TGTGCTAGTGGTTTGGTTTCCCTCCTCCCTAGCGGGAGTGTGGAGACCCAGTACTTC.

This clonotype was observed a handful of times. The chain joins TRBV27 to TRBJ2-7; D not resolved. Deletions cut 3 bases from V and 2 bases from J, with 8 bases between. Germline loops: CDR1 MNHEY, CDR2 SMNVEV (reference sequence). The CDR3 runs to 13 residues. DNA of the CDR3: TGTGCCAGCAGTTTTTCAGATGCCTACGAGCAGTACTTC. Its translation is CASSFSDAYEQYF.

V and J are TRBV7-2 and TRBJ2-3, with D possibly being TRBD1 (6 bases). The CDR3 spans 17 residues. From germline, CDR1 is SGHTA and CDR2 FQGNSA. Trimming shortened V by 1 base and J by 5 bases, and 19 bases separated the two germline ends. The CDR3 spells CASSLVGGKGVGDTQYF. The CDR3 DNA is TGTGCCAGCAGCTTAGTAGGGGGTAAAGGGGTCGGAGATACGCAGTATTTT.

The chain has TRBV20-1 and TRBJ2-5; TRBD2 aligns across 10 bases. The J segment lost 4 bases and the V segment lost 6 bases, leaving 11 bases of the junction unmatched. CDR1 and CDR2 from the germline V gene are DFQATT and SNEGSKA (reference sequence). The CDR3 totals 15 residues. As DNA, the CDR3 is TGCAGTGCGCAAGCGGGGGGGGCCAATGGAGAGACCCAGTACTTC. The encoded protein is CSAQAGGANGETQYF.

The table lists this clonotype with a count of one. The gene calls are TRBV7-3 and TRBJ2-5, with D possibly being TRBD1 or TRBD2 (7 bases each). Germline V CDR1 and CDR2: SGHTA, FQGTGA. The CDR3 spans 15 residues. Trimming pared 5 bases from V and 2 bases from J, leaving 15 bases between. CDR3 amino acids: CASSNRGGGQETQYF. The CDR3 DNA sequence: TGTGCCAGCAGCAACAGGGGAGGGGGGCAAGAGACCCAGTACTTC.

V gene TRBV20-1 combines with J gene TRBJ2-1; 7 bases fit TRBD1. CDR1 is DFQATT and CDR2 is SNEGSKA in the germline V gene (reference sequence). The CDR3 is made up of 16 amino acids. J lost 11 bases, V lost 2 bases, and 18 bases had no gene match. Here the CDR3 DNA reads TGCAGTGCTAGACCGCCCGGACAGGCCCTAGCCCACAAGCAGTTCTTC. Translated: CSARPPGQALAHKQFF.

The rearrangement joins TRBV6-2 or TRBV6-3 to TRBJ2-7, with D unresolved. The CDR3 has 14 amino acids. Trimming removed 8 bases from V and 7 bases from J, with 21 bases in between. The germline V gene has CDR1 MNHEY and CDR2 SVGEGT. CDR3: CASVPGSSRNEQYF. CDR3 bases: TGTGCCAGCGTCCCGGGCAGTTCGAGGAATGAGCAGTACTTC.

The genes are TRBV12-3 or TRBV12-4 and TRBJ2-3; 15 bases match TRBD2. The CDR3 has 18 amino acids. J was trimmed by 1 base and V by 6 bases; bases with no gene match: 8. The CDR3 bases are TGTGCCAGCAGCCTCCGGACTAGCGGGGGGGCGCGCACAGATACGCAGTATTTT. Translating gives CASSLRTSGGARTDTQYF.